These T cell receptor beta chains were read from a single sample in a study of T cell changes during pregnancy in multiple sclerosis. Repertoires were generated with immunoSEQ multiplex PCR, while TCRdb's copy carries only in-frame clones and drops some. The sample carries 75,000 to 95,000 clones, 93% recorded once. The sample consisted of peripheral blood, taken in the second trimester of pregnancy. These receptors all stem from a female donor with multiple sclerosis, enrolled in a pregnancy study. CDR3s include the opening cysteine and the closing phenylalanine or tryptophan. D genes are given only for firm matches. Rows give clone size only sometimes, using once, few, many, or a class for an expanded clone.

NA	NA	TRBJ2-1	TRBV29-1	TGCAGCGTCGACACTCGATATAGCAATGAGCAGTTCTTC	CSVDTRYSNEQFF
once	NA	TRBJ1-3	TRBV11-2	TGTGCCAGCAGCTTCTTCCGGACAGCAGGAAACACCATATATTTT	CASSFFRTAGNTIYF
NA	TRBD1	TRBJ1-1	TRBV6-1	TGTGCCAGCGGAGACGACCGGGACAGCACTGAAGCTTTCTTT	CASGDDRDSTEAFF
NA	NA	TRBJ1-1	TRBV6-5	TGTGCCAGCAGTCCAGGCCGCCAGGGTTGGACTGAAGCTTTCTTT	CASSPGRQGWTEAFF
NA	TRBD2	TRBJ2-2	TRBV27	TGTGCCAGCAAAGCGGGGGCGACCGGGGAGCTGTTTTTT	CASKAGATGELFF
NA	NA	TRBJ1-2	TRBV19	TGTGCCAGTACCGACAGGAGCAGCGGCTACACCTTC	CASTDRSSGYTF
NA	NA	TRBJ1-1	TRBV11-2	TGTGCCAGCAGCTTATTTCAGGGGTCTCCTAGCACTGAAGCTTTCTTT	CASSLFQGSPSTEAFF
once	TRBD1	TRBJ1-6	TRBV5-1	TGCGCCAGCAGCTCGCAGGGGGCGGCATATAATTCACCCCTCCACTTT	CASSSQGAAYNSPLHF
NA	NA	TRBJ2-7	TRBV27	TGTGCCAGCTCCTGGGGGCAGGCTTACGAGCAGTACTTC	CASSWGQAYEQYF
NA	TRBD2	TRBJ2-5	TRBV6-1	TGTGCCAGCAGTCTCGGGAGGGGATTTGTAGAGACCCAGTACTTC	CASSLGRGFVETQYF
NA	NA	TRBJ1-5	TRBV23-1	TGCGCCAGCAGTCATCGAACCGGGACACCCGAACAGCCCCAGCATTTT	CASSHRTGTPEQPQHF
NA	NA	TRBJ2-3	TRBV2	TGTGCCAGCAGTGGGGGGGCGGAGGGAGGGGTGCTCCATACGCAGTATTTT	CASSGGAEGGVLHTQYF
NA	NA	TRBJ1-4	TRBV7-9	TGTGCCAGCAGGCCGGGTAATTCGAATGAAAAACTGTTTTTT	CASRPGNSNEKLFF
NA	NA	TRBJ1-2	TRBV7-6	TGTGCCAGCAGCTTAGCGGAGGGGAACTATGGCTACACCTTC	CASSLAEGNYGYTF
NA	TRBD1	TRBJ1-2	TRBV7-3	TGTGCCAGCAGCGATGGACAGGGCCGTGGCTACACCTTC	CASSDGQGRGYTF
NA	NA	TRBJ2-7	TRBV19	TGTGCCAGTAGTATAGATGTAAGAGGGCCTACCTACGAGCAGTACTTC	CASSIDVRGPTYEQYF
NA	TRBD2	TRBJ2-3	TRBV30	TGTGCCTGGAAGCATTGGCGGGGGAGCACAGATACGCAGTATTTT	CAWKHWRGSTDTQYF
NA	NA	TRBJ2-1	TRBV7-2	TGTGCCAGCAGCTTAGTGTCTCAGATGATATACAATGAGCAGTTCTTC	CASSLVSQMIYNEQFF
NA	NA	TRBJ2-2	TRBV11-3	TGTGCCAGCAGCTTAAGGAGCACCCCCACCGGGGAGCTGTTTTTT	CASSLRSTPTGELFF
NA	TRBD1	TRBJ2-7	TRBV18	TGTGCCAGCTCACCGGACAGGGGGCACCTGTACTTC	CASSPDRGHLYF
NA	NA	TRBJ2-1	TRBV10-3	TGTGCCATCAGTGAGTCGGGACTTAACAATGAGCAGTTCTTC	CAISESGLNNEQFF
NA	TRBD2	TRBJ2-1	TRBV7-6	TGTGCCAGCAGCTTAGGGCGGGAGCGGGGGATGTCCAATGAGCAGTTCTTC	CASSLGRERGMSNEQFF
NA	NA	TRBJ2-7	TRBV15	TGTGCCACCAGCAGGGGAGTCCGCTTGGTTGACGAGCAGTACTTC	CATSRGVRLVDEQYF
NA	NA	TRBJ1-1	TRBV7-2	TGTGCCAGCAGCCCCACCACAGTGAACACTGAAGCTTTCTTT	CASSPTTVNTEAFF
once	TRBD1	TRBJ1-4	TRBV6-5	TGTGCCAGCAGTACGGGACAGGAGAGTAATGAAAAACTGTTTTTT	CASSTGQESNEKLFF
NA	NA	TRBJ2-1	TRBV7-3	TGTGCCAGCAGCTTCATCAGAGGTTCCTACAATGAGCAGTTCTTC	CASSFIRGSYNEQFF
NA	NA	TRBJ2-7	TRBV7-9	TGTGCCAGCAGCTTAGTGGGGGGAGGCGAGCAGTACTTC	CASSLVGGGEQYF
NA	TRBD2	TRBJ2-3	TRBV5-4	TGTGCCAGCAGCCTACAGGGCCGGGGGGGCGGGACAGATACGCAGTATTTT	CASSLQGRGGGTDTQYF
NA	TRBD1	TRBJ1-2	TRBV5-6	TGTGCCAGCAGCTTGGGACAGGGCTTGGGTGGCTACACCTTC	CASSLGQGLGGYTF
NA	TRBD2	TRBJ2-1	TRBV9	TGTGCCAGCAGGCCTTTCGGGGGGGCTCTCAATGAGCAGTTCTTC	CASRPFGGALNEQFF
NA	TRBD2	TRBJ2-5	TRBV11-2	TGTGCCAGCAGCTCGGGGGGGGGATACCAAGAGACCCAGTACTTC	CASSSGGGYQETQYF
NA	NA	TRBJ1-2	TRBV5-4	TGTGCCAGCTCGGACCCCTTCAGCGGAAACTATGGCTACACCTTC	CASSDPFSGNYGYTF